The 11 T cell receptor beta chains below all came from one sample that was sequenced in a study of shared clonotypes between healthy human individuals. Here immunoSEQ multiplex PCR was the method, and the copy in TCRdb shows in-frame clones only, minus some. The data hold millions of clones, with less than 95% observed a single time. Selected positively for CCR7 and CD45RO-negative, naive CD8 cells excluded terminally differentiated effector memory CD45RA+ cells. The specimen sequenced was naive CD8+ T cells sorted from blood. Receptors originate from a man aged 18 to 30 in good health.

This CDR3 is CASSFSGGLDEQYF. CDR3 sequence (DNA): TGCGCCAGCAGCTTCAGCGGCGGGCTCGACGAGCAGTACTTC. The chain joins TRBV4-1 to TRBJ2-7; tentatively, D is TRBD2 (5 bases). The germline V and J ends were trimmed by 5 bases and 5 bases, with 16 bases remaining between them. CDR1 and CDR2 (germline): MGHRA, YSYEKL. The CDR3 runs to 14 residues.

The genes are TRBV18 and TRBJ2-4; D remains unclear. V was clipped by 1 base and J by 2 bases, with 12 bases between them. Germline CDR1 KGHSH, CDR2 LQKENI. The CDR3 sequence is 16 residues long. CDR3 nucleotides: TGTGCCAGCTCACCACAGGCAGGTGGGACCAAAAACATTCAGTACTTC. Its translation is CASSPQAGGTKNIQYF.

V gene TRBV4-3 combines with J gene TRBJ2-1; 13 bases align to TRBD2. The V gene's germline CDR1 is LGHNA and CDR2 YSLEER. V lost 2 bases to trimming and J lost 3 bases; unmatched junction nucleotides: 4. This CDR3 comprises 17 residues. CDR3 bases: TGCGCCAGCAGCCAACTCCGGACTAGCGGGAGCTACAATGAGCAGTTCTTC. It translates to CASSQLRTSGSYNEQFF.

J is TRBJ1-2 and V is TRBV19; 7 nucleotides align to TRBD1. CDR1 is LNHDA, CDR2 SQIVND, per germline (reference sequence). The CDR3 extends over 15 amino acids. V shed 7 bases, J shed 2 bases, and the junction held 10 bases outside the gene matches. CDR3 sequence: CASITDREGNYGYTF. CDR3 nucleotide sequence: TGTGCCAGTATCACTGACAGGGAGGGAAACTATGGCTACACCTTC.

This chain joins TRBV2 and TRBJ2-5; unclear D gene. The CDR3 is 11 amino acids. V lost 7 bases and J lost 5, with 8 bases in between. Per the germline V gene, CDR1 is SNHLY and CDR2 is FYNNEI. The CDR3 DNA reads as TGTGCCAGCATTATCGAGGAGACCCAGTACTTC. Protein: CASIIEETQYF.

This rearrangement joins TRBV7-2 to TRBJ2-7; TRBD1 aligns across 10 bases. The CDR3 loop spans 14 amino acids. The germline gives CDR1 SGHTA, CDR2 FQGNSA. V lost 5 bases to trimming and J lost 6 bases; unmatched junction nucleotides: 7. CDR3 coding DNA: TGTGCCAGCAGCCTATCCGGGACAGGGGTCGAGCAGTACTTC. Its translation: CASSLSGTGVEQYF.

V is TRBV6-1 and J is TRBJ1-5; 7 nucleotides align to TRBD1. Germline V gene lookup returns CDR1 MNHNS and CDR2 SASEGT. The CDR3 runs 14 residues. The V segment lost 1 base and the J segment 4 bases; nucleotides outside the gene matches: 1. CDR3 region: CASSEVTGNQPQHF. For the CDR3, the DNA is TGTGCCAGCAGTGAAGTGACAGGGAATCAGCCCCAGCATTTT.

The rearrangement joins TRBV11-2 to TRBJ2-5; D might be TRBD2 (5 bases). Germline CDR1 SGHAT, CDR2 FQNNGV. The CDR3 extends over 13 amino acids. V lost 1 base to trimming and J lost 9 bases, with 12 bases between them. In DNA, the CDR3 is TGTGCCAGCAGCTTAGTAGAGGGAGTGTCCCAGTACTTC. Translation: CASSLVEGVSQYF.

The chain combines TRBV28 with TRBJ1-1; TRBD1 matches at 8 bases. Germline loops: CDR1 MDHEN, CDR2 SYDVKM. The CDR3 has 14 amino acids. J was trimmed by 4 bases and V by 6 bases; bases with no gene match: 7. CDR3: CASSRDRPITEAFF. CDR3 bases: TGTGCCAGCAGCAGGGACAGGCCCATCACTGAAGCTTTCTTT.

The J gene is TRBJ2-7, the V gene TRBV21-1; TRBD1 is the table's D call, not checked against the DNA. TRBV21-1 is tagged as a pseudogene. CDR3 length equals 16 residues. CDR3 in DNA: TGTGCCAGCAGCCAACGCCGGGACAGGGTATCCTACGAGCAGTACTTC. Encoded protein: CASSQRRDRVSYEQYF.

Worth noting for this clone: Other DNA sequences from this sample encode an identical CDR3 as well. The J gene is TRBJ2-7, the V gene TRBV5-4; TRBD2 agrees at 11 bases. This CDR3 is built from 14 residues. Trimming removed 0 bases from V and 6 bases from J; junction bases left unmatched: 2. Germline V CDR1 and CDR2: SGHNT, YYREEE (reference sequence). CDR3 bases: TGTGCCAGCAGCTTGGGACTAGCGGGGATCGAGCAGTACTTC. Protein: CASSLGLAGIEQYF.